A selection of T cell receptor beta chains follows, all from one sample in a study of early T cells in non-severe SARS-CoV-2 infection. TCRdb redid the calling of the 5' RACE reads with MiXCR, one entry per CDR3 protein. The repertoire holds roughly 56,000 distinct CDR3 sequences, with over 9.5% as singletons. The specimen sequenced was whole blood. The receptors were gathered from an adult who was a healthcare worker with PCR-confirmed SARS-CoV-2 infection or an uninfected control (not recorded which). The conserved cysteine and the conserved F or W are not part of the CDR3 here. The D gene is left open where the match is weak.

D: NA
V: TRBV14
CDR3: ASSQGRYTEQF

D: NA
V: TRBV4-2
CDR3: ASSQDRGPNQPQH

D: TRBD2
V: TRBV5-1
CDR3: ASSYLAGDNEQY

D: TRBD1
V: TRBV11-2
CDR3: ASSRDREDEQF

D: TRBD2
V: TRBV3-1
CDR3: ATSGTSGSNEQY

D: TRBD2
V: TRBV13
CDR3: ASSRETSGLNTGELF

D: NA
V: TRBV20-1
CDR3: SARSPGGSQY

D: NA
V: TRBV6-1
CDR3: ASSEAQARAETQY

D: NA
V: TRBV7-2
CDR3: ASSSWRADTQY

D: NA
V: TRBV7-9
CDR3: ASSLMGALEEKLF

D: TRBD2
V: TRBV5-1
CDR3: ASSRGLADVVAQY

D: TRBD1
V: TRBV7-6
CDR3: ASSLTGESSGNTIY

D: NA
V: TRBV4-1
CDR3: ASSQDPRQPEETQY

D: TRBD1
V: TRBV27
CDR3: ASSLFQGAVGSPLH

D: TRBD2
V: TRBV5-1
CDR3: ASTQLAGTGVTQY

D: NA
V: TRBV7-9
CDR3: ASSLARGGGEQF

D: NA
V: TRBV20-1
CDR3: SAPGGNTEAF

D: TRBD2
V: TRBV7-9
CDR3: ASSSLAEAYEQY

D: NA
V: TRBV2
CDR3: ASSDRISNQPQH

D: NA
V: TRBV28
CDR3: ASSDQYTIY

D: NA
V: TRBV14
CDR3: ASSRGGGGHEQY

D: NA
V: TRBV7-2
CDR3: ASSLVVGEAF

D: TRBD2
V: TRBV7-9
CDR3: ASSLPHRLAGVRNEQF

D: TRBD2
V: TRBV14
CDR3: ASSRLAGAHNEQF

D: NA
V: TRBV2
CDR3: ASSEARPPGRGTYSNQPQH

D: NA
V: TRBV18
CDR3: ASSVFGQTYGYT

D: TRBD1
V: TRBV29-1
CDR3: SVLRDRDTQY

D: NA
V: TRBV20-1
CDR3: SATEANEKLF

D: NA
V: TRBV12-3/TRBV12-4
CDR3: ASSRQFFNEQF

D: TRBD1
V: TRBV5-4
CDR3: ASMRTGGGYEQY

D: TRBD1
V: TRBV29-1
CDR3: SVGRQGYEQY

D: TRBD1
V: TRBV28
CDR3: ASSLSPLWDRPGEDTQY

D: TRBD2
V: TRBV6-6
CDR3: ASSYLLAGEGGYNEQF

D: NA
V: TRBV7-2
CDR3: ASSRMGQSGNIQY

D: NA
V: TRBV5-5
CDR3: ASSLRQDAGELF

D: NA
V: TRBV4-1
CDR3: ASRLRGKNTEAF

D: NA
V: TRBV6-2/TRBV6-3
CDR3: ASSYRVDEQF